The table lists the clone carrying this TCR beta chain with a few counts. The record originates from a study of blood T cell repertoires in COVID-19. On the study more broadly: The United States, Italy and Spain supplied acute and convalescent COVID-19 samples.

This CDR3 is 12 amino acids long. Germline-derived CDR1 and CDR2 are SEHNR and FQNEAQ (reference sequence). The method was immunoSEQ multiplex PCR; TCRdb's version includes in-frame clones alone and lacks a portion of them. The sample includes 200,000 to 250,000 clones, more than 80% of them seen just once. All recovered Cohort 3 donors got two negative PCRs, got clearance, or saw symptom resolution. The sequence was collected from a man aged 55 to 70 who had recovered from COVID-19. The source material was PBMCs or T cells enriched from blood (not recorded which). This rearrangement joins TRBV7-9 to TRBJ1-5, with D perhaps TRBD1 (6 bases). This CDR3 reads CGTNRGNQPQHF. DNA of the CDR3: TGTGGGACAAACAGGGGCAATCAGCCCCAGCATTTT.